One sample yielded the 23 T cell receptor beta chains listed below, sequenced in a study of blood T cell repertoires in COVID-19. TCRdb keeps only in-frame clones here, not all; method: immunoSEQ multiplex PCR. The data show a few hundred thousand clones, approximately 90% seen once. Sequencing was performed on peripheral blood. All receptors derive from a woman aged 40 to 50 who had recovered from COVID-19.

This chain joins TRBV2 and TRBJ1-1; D perhaps matches TRBD1 (6 bases). V was clipped by 1 base and J by 3 bases, with 9 bases between them. Germline CDR1 is SNHLY and CDR2 is FYNNEI. This CDR3 is built from 14 residues. Here the CDR3 reads CASSEGGGHTEAFF. Here the CDR3 DNA reads TGTGCCAGCAGTGAAGGGGGGGGCCACACTGAAGCTTTCTTT.

The V and J genes are TRBV7-9 and TRBJ2-1; 7 bases map to TRBD1. J gave up 7 bases and V 3 bases, and 12 bases lay outside the gene matches. CDR1 and CDR2 from the germline V gene are SEHNR and FQNEAQ (reference sequence). The CDR3 contains 16 residues. CDR3 sequence: CASSFPERQGWNEQFF. CDR3 in DNA: TGTGCCAGCAGCTTTCCCGAGAGACAGGGTTGGAATGAGCAGTTCTTC.

The CDR3 here is CSASQATEAFF. The CDR3 DNA reads TGCAGTGCCTCCCAGGCCACTGAAGCTTTCTTT. This chain links TRBV20-1 with TRBJ1-1; D gene ambiguous. This CDR3 has 11 residues. From germline, CDR1 is DFQATT and CDR2 SNEGSKA (reference sequence). V was clipped by 6 bases and J by 4 bases, with 9 bases between them.

The chain carries TRBV12-5 and TRBJ2-3; 12 positions agree with TRBD1. This CDR3 comprises 17 residues. Germline values: CDR1 LGHNT, CDR2 FRNRAP. Germline trimming cut 6 bases from V and 4 bases from J; bases unmatched to any gene: 11. The CDR3 nucleotides are TGTGCTAGTGGCCCCCCTACCGGGACAGGGGGCGCAGATACGCAGTATTTT. This codes for CASGPPTGTGGADTQYF.

The chain carries TRBV19 and TRBJ2-1, with D possibly being TRBD2 (5 bases). This CDR3 is 13 amino acids long. The V gene lost 7 bases and the J gene lost 8 bases, with 15 bases spanning the gap. Germline CDR1 LNHDA, CDR2 SQIVND (reference sequence). DNA for the CDR3: TGTGCCAGTAACACGGGGTCCCGGCATGAGCAGTTCTTC. Translation gives CASNTGSRHEQFF.

The chain joins TRBV2 to TRBJ1-4, with a tentative D call TRBD1 (5 bases). This CDR3 is 13 amino acids long. Per the germline V gene, CDR1 is SNHLY and CDR2 is FYNNEI. The V and J ends lost 11 bases and 5 bases respectively, with 15 bases between them. CDR3 amino acids: CAYRRGTNEKLFF. DNA for the CDR3: TGTGCCTACCGCCGGGGGACCAATGAAAAACTGTTTTTT.

The rearrangement uses TRBV30 and TRBJ1-2; 8 bases are a match to TRBD1. From germline, CDR1 is GTSNPN and CDR2 SVGIG (reference sequence). Trimming at V came to 0 bases and at J to 8 bases, leaving 8 bases not matched to a gene. The CDR3 has 14 residues. CDR3 in amino acids: CAWSVGQGAVGYTF. The CDR3 nucleotides read TGTGCCTGGAGTGTAGGGCAGGGGGCTGTCGGCTACACCTTC.

This clone was seen a single time. V gene TRBV28 combines with J gene TRBJ1-6, with TRBD1 matching 9 bases. This CDR3 has 16 residues. V dropped 8 bases and J dropped 9; count of bases not matched to a gene: 14. Germline loops: CDR1 MDHEN, CDR2 SYDVKM. The CDR3, as DNA: TGTGCCAGCTGGTCGCCGGGACAGGGTTTTGCTTCACCCCTCCACTTT. This gives the protein CASWSPGQGFASPLHF. Variable domain in full (rest from reference TRBV28 and TRBJ1-6): DVKVTQSSRYLVKRTGEKVFLECVQDMDHENMFWYRQDPGLGLRLIYFSYDVKMKEKGDIPEGYSVSREKKERFSLILESASTNQTSMYLCASWSPGQGFASPLHFGNGTRLTVT.

This sequence joins TRBV7-2 and TRBJ2-3; TRBD1 aligns across 9 bases. The V gene end was trimmed by 10 bases and the J gene end by 5 bases; junction bases not matched to a gene: 13. This CDR3 contains 15 residues. CDR1 and CDR2 from the germline V gene are SGHTA and FQGNSA. The CDR3 loop is CATTPGTGRGDTQYF. CDR3 nucleotides: TGTGCCACCACCCCCGGGACAGGGCGCGGAGATACGCAGTATTTT.

The chain combines TRBV20-1 with TRBJ1-3; D not certain. The germline CDR1 and CDR2 sequences are DFQATT and SNEGSKA (reference sequence). CDR3 length equals 11 residues. V was clipped by 3 bases and J by 9 bases, with 9 bases between them. CDR3 loop: CSARGPGTIYF. The CDR3 DNA reads as TGCAGTGCTAGGGGTCCGGGCACCATATATTTT.

V usage is TRBV14 and J usage is TRBJ1-4; a weak D match, TRBD1 (5 bases). Trimming removed 0 bases at V and 3 bases at J, with 14 bases between. The CDR3 spans 17 residues. From germline, CDR1 is SGHDN and CDR2 FVKESK. CDR3 residues: CASSQDLPRAANEKLFF. The CDR3 DNA reads TGTGCCAGCAGCCAAGATCTCCCCAGGGCCGCTAATGAAAAACTGTTTTTT.

This rearrangement joins TRBV6-5 to TRBJ1-2; unclear D gene. This CDR3 region has 15 residues. The V gene's germline CDR1 is MNHEY and CDR2 SVGAGI. V gave up 7 bases and J gave up 2 bases, with 17 bases separating them. Here the CDR3 DNA reads TGTGCCAGCACCCTCCGCCGAACAGCCAACTATGGCTACACCTTC. It specifies CASTLRRTANYGYTF.

The genes are TRBV6-5 and TRBJ2-3, with TRBD2 identical over 9 bases. CDR1 MNHEY and CDR2 SVGAGI come from the germline V gene. CDR3 length: 16 amino acids. V gave up 0 bases and J gave up 5 bases; unmatched junction bases: 6. The chain's CDR3 is CASSYSGGRAGDTQYF. In DNA form, the CDR3 reads TGTGCCAGCAGTTACTCTGGCGGGAGGGCGGGAGATACGCAGTATTTT.

V is TRBV29-1 and J is TRBJ1-4; 10 nucleotides align to TRBD1. J lost 10 bases, V lost 4 bases, and 9 bases had no gene match. The CDR3 runs to 14 residues. Germline loops: CDR1 SQVTM, CDR2 ANQGSEA. The CDR3 bases are TGCAGCGTTGGGGAGGGGACAGGGGTCGGAAAACTGTTTTTT. This translates into CSVGEGTGVGKLFF.

This clone has a handful of counts. The chain combines TRBV5-5 with TRBJ1-1; D not certain. With 1 base removed from V and 2 bases from J, the gap between germline ends came to 6 bases. The CDR3 runs to 13 residues. The germline V gene encodes CDR1 SGHKS and CDR2 YYEKEE (reference sequence). The DNA of the CDR3 is TGTGCCAGCAGCTTGATGGCCAACACTGAAGCTTTCTTT. It yields the protein CASSLMANTEAFF.

V and J are TRBV4-2 and TRBJ1-4, with D hard to call. There are 14 residues in the CDR3. V gave up 1 base and J gave up 5 bases, with 8 bases separating them. Germline CDR1 and CDR2: LGHNA and YNFKEQ. The CDR3 reads CASSQVGRNEKLFF. The CDR3 DNA follows: TGTGCCAGCAGCCAAGTAGGGAGGAATGAAAAACTGTTTTTT.

The DNA of the CDR3 is TGCGCCAGCAGCCAAGAAGACAGGGCTGGGGCCAACGTCCTGACTTTC. Amino acids: CASSQEDRAGANVLTF. The chain combines TRBV4-3 with TRBJ2-6, with TRBD1 matching 7 bases. Trimming removed 0 bases from V and 2 bases from J; junction bases left unmatched: 1. Germline V lookup: CDR1 LGHNA, CDR2 YSLEER. The CDR3 is 16 residues long.

The J gene is TRBJ2-1, the V gene TRBV4-1; TRBD2 matches 9 bases. Germline assignment: CDR1 MGHRA and CDR2 YSYEKL. Trimming removed 1 base from V and 4 bases from J; junction bases left unmatched: 8. CDR3 size: 17 residues. CDR3 protein: CASSQGGGRGGYNEQFF. As DNA, the CDR3 is TGCGCCAGCAGCCAAGGCGGCGGGAGGGGGGGGTACAATGAGCAGTTCTTC.

The V gene is TRBV7-9, the J gene TRBJ1-5, with D possibly TRBD1 on 5 matching bases. V lost 4 bases and J 7 bases, leaving 17 bases between the germline ends. In germline, CDR1 is SEHNR, CDR2 FQNEAQ (reference sequence). The CDR3 loop spans 15 amino acids. In nucleotides, the CDR3 is TGTGCCAGCAGCTCCGCGGGAGGGGCGAGGCAGCCCCAGCATTTT. Translating gives CASSSAGGARQPQHF.

This clone was seen once. The chain employs TRBV15 and TRBJ2-1; 7 bases line up with TRBD2. V lost 5 bases to trimming and J lost 6 bases; unmatched junction nucleotides: 10. This CDR3 region has 15 residues. CDR1 and CDR2 from the germline V gene are LNHNV and YYDKDF (reference sequence). CDR3 bases: TGTGCCACCAGCCCCGGGGGGACCTCCCGCAATGAGCAGTTCTTC. Its translation: CATSPGGTSRNEQFF.

V is TRBV4-3 and J is TRBJ2-5; 9 bases agree with TRBD2. V was pared by 3 bases and J by 5 bases, with 10 bases of the junction left unmatched. This CDR3 is 16 amino acids long. CDR1 and CDR2 (germline): LGHNA, YSLEER. The CDR3 here is CASSQSGGRAIETQYF. The CDR3 DNA sequence: TGCGCCAGCAGCCAGTCCGGCGGGAGGGCGATCGAGACCCAGTACTTC.

This chain uses TRBV6-5 with TRBJ1-5; 8 positions match TRBD1. CDR1 is MNHEY, CDR2 SVGAGI, per germline. This CDR3 is 15 amino acids long. V gave up 6 bases and J gave up 4 bases; unmatched junction bases: 8. The CDR3 here is CASRAGTGENQPQHF. The CDR3 DNA reads TGTGCCAGCAGAGCCGGGACAGGCGAGAATCAGCCCCAGCATTTT.

This rearrangement joins TRBV9 to TRBJ1-4; weak D call: TRBD1 (5 bases). V gave up 0 bases and J gave up 5 bases, with 8 bases separating them. From germline, CDR1 is SGDLS and CDR2 YYNGEE. The CDR3 totals 14 residues. The CDR3 reads CASSVGGRNEKLFF. CDR3 nucleotide sequence: TGTGCCAGCAGCGTAGGGGGCAGGAATGAAAAACTGTTTTTT.